Below are 5 T cell receptor beta chains sequenced from a single sample in a study of T cells in Graves' hyperthyroidism and ophthalmopathy. TCR beta CDR3 regions were amplified from RNA transcripts. Carried out on the TCR CDR3, a first-round RT-PCR used the HTBI primer set. TCRdb called the multiplex PCR reads again in MiXCR, with one record for every CDR3 protein. This sample has around 600,000 distinct CDR3 sequences; 15% to 18% occur once, and the top ten carry 6.5% to 8%. Sequencing was carried out using blood. The origin of the receptors is a woman in her 30s with Graves' hyperthyroidism.

This clonotype has only a few counts. The chain couples TRBV7-8 to TRBJ2-1, with no clear D. Trimming cost V 3 bases and J 7 bases, with 16 bases left between them. The germline V gene has CDR1 SGHVS and CDR2 FQNEAQ. This CDR3 has 15 amino acids. The CDR3 coding sequence is TGTGCCAGCAGCTTTTACGCCAGAAGGATAAATGAGCAGTTCTTC. This gives the protein CASSFYARRINEQFF.

This clonotype showed up many times. The J gene is TRBJ2-2, the V gene TRBV28, with D unclear. Germline CDR1 MDHEN, CDR2 SYDVKM. The CDR3 totals 12 residues. V was trimmed by 6 bases and J by 4 bases, leaving 6 bases between them. The CDR3 reads CASSKGTGELFF. The CDR3 coding sequence is TGTGCCAGCAGCAAGGGCACCGGGGAGCTGTTTTTT.

This clonotype was counted many times. This rearrangement joins TRBV2 to TRBJ1-1, with D tentatively TRBD1 (5 bases). Germline V gene data show CDR1 as SNHLY and CDR2 as FYNNEI. Trimming took 4 bases from V and 1 from J, leaving 16 bases between them. This CDR3 has 16 residues. CDR3 in amino acids: CASSVARVLANTEAFF. Here the CDR3 DNA reads TGTGCCAGCAGTGTGGCCAGGGTGTTGGCGAACACTGAAGCTTTCTTT.

There are a few counts of this clonotype. This chain uses TRBV20-1 with TRBJ2-3; either TRBD1 or TRBD2 may supply D (5 bases each). The CDR3 is 14 amino acids. Trimming left V 6 bases short and J 5 bases short, with 18 bases between. The germline CDR1 and CDR2 sequences are DFQATT and SNEGSKA (reference sequence). The CDR3 here is CSALGPPCGDTQYF. The CDR3, as DNA: TGCAGTGCCCTGGGACCGCCGTGCGGAGATACGCAGTATTTT.

The rearrangement links TRBV2 to TRBJ1-3; TRBD1 might be the D (5 bases). Germline-derived CDR1 and CDR2 are SNHLY and FYNNEI. Trimming left V 4 bases short and J 5 bases short, with 9 bases between. CDR3 length: 13 amino acids. CDR3 in DNA: TGTGCCAGCAGTGGGGCAGGGCGAAACACCATATATTTT. This encodes CASSGAGRNTIYF.